A selection of T cell receptor beta chains follows, all from one sample in a study of Ad26.COV2.S vaccination and SARS-CoV-2 variants. Clones were read by immunoSEQ multiplex PCR, and TCRdb kept only the in-frame ones, dropping some. The sample contains nearly 400,000 clones, around 91% of which appear only once. Sequencing used peripheral blood, obtained in a trial of Ad26.COV2.S vaccine versus placebo. All receptors come from a person between 18 and 60 years old who received the Ad26.COV2.S COVID-19 vaccine or a placebo. Each CDR3 is given with its conserved first and last residue. A D gene is named only where the DNA matches it firmly. For some rows the clone size is stated as once, few or many, or as a class when expanded; others skip it.

>13|TRBV2|.|TRBD2|TRBJ2-1
TGTGCCAGCACCGAGCTAGCGGCCCATGAGCAGTTCTTC
CASTELAAHEQFF
>14|TRBV7-8|.|.|TRBJ2-2
TGTGCCAGCAGCAGGGGGAAGGTCACCGGGGAGCTGTTTTTT
CASSRGKVTGELFF
>17|TRBV5-1|.|TRBD2|TRBJ2-3
TGCGCCAGCAGCTTAACGGGACTAGCGGGAGGGCCAGATACGCAGTATTTT
CASSLTGLAGGPDTQYF
>16|TRBV3-1/TRBV3-2|few|TRBD2|TRBJ2-2
TGTGCCAGCAGGAGAAGCGGGGACTTCGACACCGGGGAGCTGTTTTTT
CASRRSGDFDTGELFF
>16|TRBV6-6|.|TRBD1|TRBJ2-7
TGTGCCAGCAGACACACAGGGGGTGTCTCGGCTTACGAGCAGTACTTC
CASRHTGGVSAYEQYF
>16|TRBV6-1|.|.|TRBJ2-5
TGTGCCAGCAGTGAATTAGGTGCGCGGGGAGGTGAGACCCAGTACTTC
CASSELGARGGETQYF
>12|TRBV18|.|.|TRBJ2-5
TGTGCCAGCTCACCAGCGGGAGAGACCCAGTACTTC
CASSPAGETQYF
>16|TRBV5-1|.|TRBD2|TRBJ2-3
TGCGCCAGCAGCTTGGATGCTAGCGGAGGCACAGATACGCAGTATTTT
CASSLDASGGTDTQYF
>12|TRBV30|few|.|TRBJ1-6
TGTGCCTGGAGTCCACAGGCTTCCCCCCTCCACTTT
CAWSPQASPLHF
>15|TRBV6-2/TRBV6-3|.|TRBD1|TRBJ2-7
TGTGCCAGCAGTTACCGGGGGACAGGGGTGAGCGAGCAGTACTTC
CASSYRGTGVSEQYF
>13|TRBV7-3|.|.|TRBJ1-1
TGTGCCAGCAGACTGGCGAGGGGCACTGAAGCTTTCTTT
CASRLARGTEAFF
>13|TRBV6-1|.|.|TRBJ1-1
TGTGCCAGCAGTGAAGTAATGAACACTGAAGCTTTCTTT
CASSEVMNTEAFF
>14|TRBV29-1|.|TRBD1|TRBJ1-1
TGCAGCGTTGTACAGGGGCCTATTGGCACTGAAGCTTTCTTT
CSVVQGPIGTEAFF
>15|TRBV19|.|TRBD1|TRBJ1-5
TGTGCCAGTATCCCCGGACAGGCCAGCAATCAGCCCCAGCATTTT
CASIPGQASNQPQHF
>18|TRBV6-2/TRBV6-3|once|TRBD2|TRBJ2-1
TGTGCCAGCAGTTACTCGGTGGTAGCGGGACCTACCTACAATGAGCAGTTCTTC
CASSYSVVAGPTYNEQFF
>14|TRBV2|.|TRBD1|TRBJ1-6
TGTGCCAGCAATCCGACAGGGGGCAATTCACCCCTCCACTTT
CASNPTGGNSPLHF
>18|TRBV5-6|.|TRBD1|TRBJ1-4
TGTGCCAGCAGCCACCAGGGGGCATTGGCTAGAACTAATGAAAAACTGTTTTTT
CASSHQGALARTNEKLFF
>13|TRBV28|.|.|TRBJ2-1
TGTGCCAGCAGTTCAACGGCCTCCAATGAGCAGTTCTTC
CASSSTASNEQFF
>14|TRBV6-5|few|.|TRBJ1-1
TGTGCCAGCAGGGGAGCTGTGTTAGGGGCCAGAGCTTTCTTT
CASRGAVLGARAFF
>12|TRBV5-1|.|TRBD2|TRBJ2-7
TGCGCCAGCAGTCGGGAGGGTTACGAGCAGTACTTC
CASSREGYEQYF
>15|TRBV9|.|TRBD2|TRBJ2-3
TGTGCCAGCACCCCTCTAGCGGGTAGCACAGATACGCAGTATTTT
CASTPLAGSTDTQYF
>14|TRBV5-8|.|.|TRBJ1-3
TGTGCCAGCAGCGGGGGACTGTGGGGAAACACCATATATTTT
CASSGGLWGNTIYF
>13|TRBV12-3/TRBV12-4|.|.|TRBJ2-7
TGTGCCAGCAGACGACGGGAGACTAACGAGCAGTACTTC
CASRRRETNEQYF
>12|TRBV19|once|.|TRBJ1-2
TGTGCCAGTCTGAGGTGGGCCTATGGCTACACCTTC
CASLRWAYGYTF
>18|TRBV16|.|.|TRBJ2-3
TGTGCCAGCAGCCCCTCTCTCGAGGGGGGCGACGGTATAGATACGCAGTATTTT
CASSPSLEGGDGIDTQYF
>17|TRBV7-9|.|TRBD1|TRBJ1-1
TGTGCCAGCACCTCTAGAGACAGGGGCTGGGCACGCACTGAAGCTTTCTTT
CASTSRDRGWARTEAFF
>16|TRBV28|.|.|TRBJ2-2
TGTGCCAGCCACCCCCGTCAGGAATCGAACACCGGGGAGCTGTTTTTT
CASHPRQESNTGELFF
>16|TRBV18|.|.|TRBJ2-1
TGTGCCAGCTCACCGAAGATCCGACTAGCCTACAATGAGCAGTTCTTC
CASSPKIRLAYNEQFF
>16|TRBV2|.|.|TRBJ2-5
TGTGCCAGCAACGAAGGAGGGACCCAGTACCAAGAGACCCAGTACTTC
CASNEGGTQYQETQYF
>16|TRBV9|once|.|TRBJ1-2
TGTGCCAGCAGCGTAGCTGCACGGTTTGACGGCTATGGCTACACCTTC
CASSVAARFDGYGYTF
>13|TRBV6-4|.|TRBD2|TRBJ2-2
TGTGCCAGCAGTAGCGGGAGCACCGGGGAGCTGTTTTTT
CASSSGSTGELFF
>14|TRBV11-1|.|.|TRBJ1-6
TGTGCCAGCAGCATGGCAGCTCAAGGATCACCCCTCCACTTT
CASSMAAQGSPLHF
>12|TRBV30|.|TRBD1|TRBJ2-1
TGTGCCTGGGGACAGGGTGGCAATGAGCAGTTCTTC
CAWGQGGNEQFF
>16|TRBV15|.|.|TRBJ1-1
TGTGCCACCAGCAGAGATCGGGTCGGAGTGAACACTGAAGCTTTCTTT
CATSRDRVGVNTEAFF
>16|TRBV19|.|TRBD2|TRBJ2-3
TGTGCCAGTACCTCCCTCGAGGCTAGCGGGATGGATACGCAGTATTTT
CASTSLEASGMDTQYF
>15|TRBV5-1|.|TRBD2|TRBJ2-3
TGCGCCAGCAGCATAGGAACCGGGGGGGAAGGTACGCAGTATTTT
CASSIGTGGEGTQYF
>11|TRBV29-1|.|.|TRBJ2-7
TGCAGCGTTACGAGGGGTGGCGAGCAGTACTTC
CSVTRGGEQYF